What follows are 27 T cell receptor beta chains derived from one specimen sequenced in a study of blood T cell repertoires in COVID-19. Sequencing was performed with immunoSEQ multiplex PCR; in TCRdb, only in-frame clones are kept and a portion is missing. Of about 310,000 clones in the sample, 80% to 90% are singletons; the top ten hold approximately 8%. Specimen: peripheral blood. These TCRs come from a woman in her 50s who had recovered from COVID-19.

The CDR3 sequence: CASRRAGGNEQFF. Here the CDR3 DNA reads TGTGCCAGCAGAAGAGCGGGAGGCAATGAGCAGTTCTTC. The V call is TRBV6-5, the J call TRBJ2-1; 9 positions agree with TRBD2. Germline trimming cut 6 bases from V and 6 bases from J; bases unmatched to any gene: 3. The germline CDR1 and CDR2 sequences are MNHEY and SVGAGI. The length of the CDR3 is 13 residues.

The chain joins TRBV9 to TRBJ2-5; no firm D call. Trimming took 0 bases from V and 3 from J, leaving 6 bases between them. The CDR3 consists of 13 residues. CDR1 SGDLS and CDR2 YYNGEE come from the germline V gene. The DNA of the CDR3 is TGTGCCAGCAGCGTAGGTGCGGAAGAGACCCAGTACTTC. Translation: CASSVGAEETQYF.

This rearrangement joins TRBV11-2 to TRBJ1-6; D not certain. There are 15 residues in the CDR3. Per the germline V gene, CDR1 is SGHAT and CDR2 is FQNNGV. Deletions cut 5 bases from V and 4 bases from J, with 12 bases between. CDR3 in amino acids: CASSLSRNYNSPLHF. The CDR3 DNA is TGTGCCAGCAGCCTATCGCGGAATTATAATTCACCCCTCCACTTT.

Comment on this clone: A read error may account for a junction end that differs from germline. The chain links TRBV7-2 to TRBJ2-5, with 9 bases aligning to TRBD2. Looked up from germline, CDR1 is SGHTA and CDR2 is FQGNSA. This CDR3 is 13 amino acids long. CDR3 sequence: CATSGGSQETQYF. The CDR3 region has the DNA TGTGCCACCAGCGGGGGGAGCCAGGAGACCCAGTACTTC. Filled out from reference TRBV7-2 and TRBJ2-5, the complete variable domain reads GAGVSQSPSNKVTEKGKDVELRCDPISGHTALYWYRQSLGQGLEFLIYFQGNSAPDKSGLPSDRFSAERTGGSVSTLTIQRTQQEDSAVYLCATSGGSQETQYFGPGTRLLVL.

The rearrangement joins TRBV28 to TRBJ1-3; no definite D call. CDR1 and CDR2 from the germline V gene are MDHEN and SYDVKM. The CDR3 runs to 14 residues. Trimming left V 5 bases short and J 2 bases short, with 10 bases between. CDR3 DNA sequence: TGTGCCAGCAGTGGCTCAGGTACTGGAAACACCATATATTTT. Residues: CASSGSGTGNTIYF.

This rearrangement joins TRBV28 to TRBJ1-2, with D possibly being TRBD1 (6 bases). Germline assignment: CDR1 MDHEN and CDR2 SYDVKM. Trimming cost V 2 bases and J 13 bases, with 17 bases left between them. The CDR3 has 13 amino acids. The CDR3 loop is CASSLSQGLGSTF. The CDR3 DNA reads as TGTGCCAGCAGTTTAAGTCAGGGGCTGGGGAGCACCTTC.

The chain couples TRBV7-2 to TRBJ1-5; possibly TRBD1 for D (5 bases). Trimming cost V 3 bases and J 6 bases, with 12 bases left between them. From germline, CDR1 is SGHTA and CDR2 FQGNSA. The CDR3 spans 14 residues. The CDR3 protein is CASSLSGPGQPQHF. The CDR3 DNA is TGTGCCAGCAGCTTGTCAGGGCCGGGTCAGCCCCAGCATTTT.

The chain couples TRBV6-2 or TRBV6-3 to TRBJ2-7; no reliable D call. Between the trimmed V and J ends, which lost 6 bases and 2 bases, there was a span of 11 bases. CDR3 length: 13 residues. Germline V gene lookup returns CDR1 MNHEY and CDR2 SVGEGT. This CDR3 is CASRPPSAYEQYF. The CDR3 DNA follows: TGTGCCAGCAGACCTCCCTCGGCCTACGAGCAGTACTTC.

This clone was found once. As DNA, the CDR3 is TGTGCCAGCAGTTACCCGGCAGGGAGGAGCGGCAATCAGCCCCAGCATTTT. It specifies CASSYPAGRSGNQPQHF. The chain carries TRBV6-2 or TRBV6-3 and TRBJ1-5, with D perhaps TRBD1 (5 bases). Germline assignment: CDR1 MNHEY and CDR2 SVGEGT. This CDR3 region has 17 residues. Trimming removed 2 bases at V and 2 bases at J, with 16 bases between.

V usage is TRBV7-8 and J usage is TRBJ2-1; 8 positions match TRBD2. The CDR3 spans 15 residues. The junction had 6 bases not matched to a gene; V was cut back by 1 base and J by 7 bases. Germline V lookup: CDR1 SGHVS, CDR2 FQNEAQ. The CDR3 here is CASSLVRGGQNEQFF. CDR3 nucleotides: TGTGCCAGCAGCTTAGTTCGCGGGGGGCAGAATGAGCAGTTCTTC. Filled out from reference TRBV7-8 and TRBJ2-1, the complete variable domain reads GAGVSQSPRYKVAKRGQDVALRCDPISGHVSLFWYQQALGQGPEFLTYFQNEAQLDKSGLPSDRFFAERPEGSVSTLKIQRTQQEDSAVYLCASSLVRGGQNEQFFGPGTRLTVL.

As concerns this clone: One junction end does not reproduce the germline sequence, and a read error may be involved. In DNA, the CDR3 is TGTGCCAGCAGCTTATACAGGGGGCATGGCTACACCTTT. It translates to CASSLYRGHGYTF. J is TRBJ1-2 and V is TRBV7-2, with TRBD1 matching 9 bases. The CDR3 sequence is 13 residues long. Germline CDR1 reads SGHTA; CDR2 reads FQGNSA.

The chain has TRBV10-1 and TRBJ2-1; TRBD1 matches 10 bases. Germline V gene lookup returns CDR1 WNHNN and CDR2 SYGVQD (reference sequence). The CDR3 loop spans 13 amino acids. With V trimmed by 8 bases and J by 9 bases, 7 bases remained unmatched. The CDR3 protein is CASGWDRGGEQFF. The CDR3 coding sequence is TGCGCCAGCGGATGGGACAGGGGTGGTGAGCAGTTCTTC.

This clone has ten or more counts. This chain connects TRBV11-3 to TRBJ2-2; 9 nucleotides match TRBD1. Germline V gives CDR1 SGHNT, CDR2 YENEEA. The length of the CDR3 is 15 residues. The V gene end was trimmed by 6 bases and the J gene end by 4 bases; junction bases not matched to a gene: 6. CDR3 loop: CASSPRTGATGELFF. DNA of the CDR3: TGTGCCAGCAGTCCCCGGACAGGGGCCACCGGGGAGCTGTTTTTT.

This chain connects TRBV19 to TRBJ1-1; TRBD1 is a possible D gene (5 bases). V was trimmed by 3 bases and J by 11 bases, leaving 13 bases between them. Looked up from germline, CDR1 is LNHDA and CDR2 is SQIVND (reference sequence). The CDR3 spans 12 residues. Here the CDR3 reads CASSMTAQDAFF. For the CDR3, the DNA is TGTGCCAGTAGTATGACGGCACAGGACGCTTTCTTT. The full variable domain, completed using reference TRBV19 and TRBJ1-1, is DGGITQSPKYLFRKEGQNVTLSCEQNLNHDAMYWYRQDPGQGLRLIYYSQIVNDFQKGDIAEGYSVSREKKESFPLTVTSAQKNPTAFYLCASSMTAQDAFFGQGTRLTVV.

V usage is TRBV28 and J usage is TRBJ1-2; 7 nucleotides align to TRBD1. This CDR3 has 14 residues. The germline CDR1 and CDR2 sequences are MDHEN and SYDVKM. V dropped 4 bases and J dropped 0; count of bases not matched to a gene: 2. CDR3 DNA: TGTGCCAGCAGTTGGGGACAGTCTAACTATGGCTACACCTTC. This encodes CASSWGQSNYGYTF.

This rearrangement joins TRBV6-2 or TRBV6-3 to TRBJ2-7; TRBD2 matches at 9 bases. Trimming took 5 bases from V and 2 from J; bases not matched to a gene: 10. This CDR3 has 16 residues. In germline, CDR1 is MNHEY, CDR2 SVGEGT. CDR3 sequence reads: CASSPRLIAGAYEQYF. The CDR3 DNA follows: TGTGCCAGCAGTCCCCGTTTGATAGCGGGAGCCTACGAGCAGTACTTC.

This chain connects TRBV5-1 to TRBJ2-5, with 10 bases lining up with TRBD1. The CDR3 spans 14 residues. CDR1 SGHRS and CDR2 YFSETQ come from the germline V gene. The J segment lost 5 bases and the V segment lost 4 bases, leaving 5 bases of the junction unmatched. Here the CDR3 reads CASSGRTGGETQYF. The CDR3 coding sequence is TGCGCCAGCAGCGGTAGGACAGGGGGGGAGACCCAGTACTTC.

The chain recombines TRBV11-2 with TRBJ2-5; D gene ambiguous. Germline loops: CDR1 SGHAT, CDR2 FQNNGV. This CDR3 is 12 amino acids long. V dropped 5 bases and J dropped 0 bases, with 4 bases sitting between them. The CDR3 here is CASSRNQETQYF. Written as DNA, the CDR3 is TGTGCCAGCAGCCGTAACCAAGAGACCCAGTACTTC.

CDR3 bases: TGTGCCAGCAGGACCAGGGACAATGAGCAGTTCTTC. This gives the protein CASRTRDNEQFF. This chain uses TRBV6-5 with TRBJ2-1, with a tentative D call TRBD1 (5 bases). V lost 6 bases and J lost 5, with 8 bases in between. The CDR3 totals 12 residues. Germline V gene sequence: CDR1 MNHEY, CDR2 SVGAGI.

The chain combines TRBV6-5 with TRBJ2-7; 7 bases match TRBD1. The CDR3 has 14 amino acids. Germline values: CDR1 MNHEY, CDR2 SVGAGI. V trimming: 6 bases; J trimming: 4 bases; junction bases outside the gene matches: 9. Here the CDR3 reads CASRMPGQSYEQYF. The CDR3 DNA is TGTGCCAGCAGGATGCCGGGACAGAGTTACGAGCAGTACTTC.

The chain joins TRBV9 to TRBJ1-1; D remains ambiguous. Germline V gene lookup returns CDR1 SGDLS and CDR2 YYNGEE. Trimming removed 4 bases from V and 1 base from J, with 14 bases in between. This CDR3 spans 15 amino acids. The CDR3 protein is CASSPLLGPNTEAFF. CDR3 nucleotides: TGTGCCAGCAGCCCCCTCCTAGGCCCGAACACTGAAGCTTTCTTT.

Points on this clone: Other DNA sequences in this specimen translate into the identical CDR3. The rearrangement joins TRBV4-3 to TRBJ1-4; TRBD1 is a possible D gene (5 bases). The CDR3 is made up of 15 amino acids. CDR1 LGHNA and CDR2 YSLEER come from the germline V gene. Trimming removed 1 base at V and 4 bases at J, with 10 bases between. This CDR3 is CASSQGDRGNEKLFF. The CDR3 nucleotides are TGCGCCAGCAGCCAAGGGGATAGGGGTAATGAAAAACTGTTTTTT.

This chain's CDR3 is CASSGDSGYAGTDVEQYF. The CDR3, as DNA: TGCGCCAGCAGCGGGGACAGTGGGTATGCGGGAACCGATGTGGAGCAGTACTTC. The J gene is TRBJ2-7, the V gene TRBV5-1, with D perhaps TRBD1 (7 bases). There are 18 residues in the CDR3. V gave up 4 bases and J gave up 7 bases, with 30 bases separating them. CDR1 is SGHRS, CDR2 YFSETQ, per germline.

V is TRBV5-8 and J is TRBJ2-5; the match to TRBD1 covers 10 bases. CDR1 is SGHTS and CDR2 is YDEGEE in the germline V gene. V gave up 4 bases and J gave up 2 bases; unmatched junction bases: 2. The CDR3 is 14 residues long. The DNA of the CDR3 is TGTGCCAGCAGCAGGACAGGGGGACAAGAGACCCAGTACTTC. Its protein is CASSRTGGQETQYF.

CDR3 DNA: TGCGCCAGCAGCCGGGACAGGGATAATTCACCCCTCCACTTT. It yields the protein CASSRDRDNSPLHF. The chain combines TRBV4-3 with TRBJ1-6; 9 nucleotides line up with TRBD1. V gave up 4 bases and J gave up 5 bases; unmatched junction bases: 0. CDR1 and CDR2 from the germline V gene are LGHNA and YSLEER. There are 14 residues in the CDR3.

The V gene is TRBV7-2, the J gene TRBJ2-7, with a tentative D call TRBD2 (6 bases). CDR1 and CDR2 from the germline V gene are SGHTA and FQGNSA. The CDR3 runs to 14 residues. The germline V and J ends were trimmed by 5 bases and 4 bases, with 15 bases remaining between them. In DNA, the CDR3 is TGTGCCAGCAGCCGGGGGATTCTCACTTACGAGCAGTACTTC. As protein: CASSRGILTYEQYF.

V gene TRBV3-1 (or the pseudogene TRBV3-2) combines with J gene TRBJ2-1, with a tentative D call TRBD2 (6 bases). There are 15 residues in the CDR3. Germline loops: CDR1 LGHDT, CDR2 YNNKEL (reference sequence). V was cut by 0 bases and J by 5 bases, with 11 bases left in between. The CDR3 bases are TGTGCCAGCAGCCAAGATCTATCGGGAGACAATGAGCAGTTCTTC. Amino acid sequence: CASSQDLSGDNEQFF.